These 5 T cell receptor beta chains were all obtained from the same sample, sequenced in a study of T cell repertoires in cytomegalovirus infection. MiXCR, applied by TCRdb to the reads, yields one record per CDR3 protein. The sample records hundreds of thousands of distinct CDR3 sequences, more than 40% being singletons. Their target antigens are unknown. The material sequenced was cultured PBMCs, taken from culture after CMV antigen stimulation. Receptors originate from a human donor in good health (CMV status not recorded). Some clones in this sample may be carry-over from other donors' samples.

The chain carries TRBV7-2 and TRBJ2-7, with TRBD1 as a possible D gene (6 bases). The CDR3 covers 17 residues. Per germline, CDR1 SGHTA and CDR2 FQGNSA. Deletions cut 1 base from V and 3 bases from J, with 19 bases between. Written as DNA, the CDR3 is TGTGCCAGCAGCTTAGGTGGGGGCGGGCGGATGTTCTACGAGCAGTACTTC. This codes for CASSLGGGGRMFYEQYF.

The chain couples TRBV7-6 to TRBJ2-1; 7 bases line up with TRBD1. Germline assignment: CDR1 SGHVS and CDR2 FNYEAQ. Losses at the gene ends were 4 bases for V and 0 bases for J; bases not matched to a gene: 9. There are 17 residues in the CDR3. The CDR3 coding sequence is TGTGCCAGCAGCTCGAGACTGACAGGGCGCTCCTACAATGAGCAGTTCTTC. Its translation: CASSSRLTGRSYNEQFF.

The rearrangement joins TRBV7-9 to TRBJ1-5; maybe TRBD1 (5 bases). The CDR3 contains 15 residues. Germline CDR1 and CDR2: SEHNR and FQNEAQ (reference sequence). V was pared by 3 bases and J by 6 bases, with 15 bases between. CDR3 coding DNA: TGTGCCAGCAGCTTGTATTCGGGGCTGGGTCAGCCCCAGCATTTT. Translated: CASSLYSGLGQPQHF.

A few counts support this clonotype. This sequence joins TRBV6-1 and TRBJ1-1, with D tentatively TRBD1 (6 bases). V was pared by 3 bases and J by 3 bases, with 14 bases between. The CDR3 has 15 residues. Germline V CDR1 and CDR2: MNHNS, SASEGT. CDR3 region: CASSELLGADTEAFF. The CDR3 DNA reads TGTGCCAGCAGTGAGCTCCTGGGGGCGGACACTGAAGCTTTCTTT.

This clonotype was found a few times. This chain joins TRBV4-3 and TRBJ2-7, with D possibly TRBD2 on 5 matching bases. The CDR3 is 17 amino acids. CDR1 and CDR2 (germline): LGHNA, YSLEER. Between the trimmed V and J ends, which lost 0 bases and 2 bases, there was a span of 17 bases. CDR3 amino acids: CASSQDTPGGLTYEQYF. DNA of the CDR3: TGCGCCAGCAGCCAAGATACGCCTGGCGGGTTGACCTACGAGCAGTACTTC.